The entry that follows covers one TCR beta chain sequence. The antigen is unknown. This CDR3 has 14 amino acids. In germline, CDR1 is SQVTM, CDR2 ANQGSEA. V shed 3 bases and J shed 13 bases, with 21 bases lying between them. Sequencing used immunoSEQ multiplex PCR; TCRdb keeps in-frame clones, though not all of them. Of 150,000 or so clones in the sample, about 81% were seen once. The data were taken from a study of PD-1 blockade in classical Hodgkin lymphoma. Study-level findings and limits: Complete responders' baseline diversity resembled that of newly diagnosed patients. A reduction in baseline TCR diversity was reportedly seen in newly diagnosed patients relative to healthy donors.

With no exception, relapse followed autologous stem cell transplantation in all patients, and brentuximab vedotin exposure varied. The sample was peripheral blood mononuclear cells (PBMCs), taken before the second cycle of nivolumab. The source is a human donor with classical Hodgkin lymphoma. The rearrangement links TRBV29-1 to TRBJ1-4; D is undetermined. The DNA of the CDR3 is TGCAGCGTTGACGGCGGGGTGGGAACCCCGGGACTGTTTTTT. Protein: CSVDGGVGTPGLFF.